Presented here are 21 T cell receptor beta chains from one specimen sequenced in a study of naive and memory T cell subsets. Ligated cDNA underwent four rounds of PCR with nested alpha and beta constant region primers and SP2. MiXCR was run by TCRdb on the 5' RACE reads, yielding one entry per CDR3 protein. Of 50,000 or so distinct CDR3 sequences in the sample, over 7% were seen once. A UMI-containing oligonucleotide was joined by 3' ligation to the TCR cDNA template. The receptors come from a male donor in good health.

This clonotype appeared many times. The V and J genes are TRBV6-4 and TRBJ2-1; TRBD2 matches at 7 bases. This CDR3 spans 15 amino acids. V shed 3 bases and J 0 bases; nucleotides not matched to a gene: 2. Germline CDR1 is MRHNA and CDR2 is SNTAGT. As DNA, the CDR3 is TGTGCCAGCAGTGATATAGCGGGCTCCTACAATGAGCAGTTCTTC. It yields the protein CASSDIAGSYNEQFF.

The V call is TRBV5-4, the J call TRBJ2-1; 8 bases map to TRBD1. Germline V lookup: CDR1 SGHNT, CDR2 YYREEE (reference sequence). The V gene end was trimmed by 2 bases and the J gene end by 3 bases; junction bases not matched to a gene: 13. CDR3 length: 18 residues. The CDR3 spells CASSFLGGGGQDYNEQFF. In DNA, the CDR3 is TGTGCCAGCAGCTTTTTGGGAGGTGGGGGACAGGACTACAATGAGCAGTTCTTC.

This chain connects TRBV11-2 to TRBJ2-3, with no clear D. The CDR3 length is 17 residues. Germline lookup yields CDR1 SGHAT and CDR2 FQNNGV. Trimming pared 6 bases from V and 0 bases from J, leaving 19 bases between. The DNA for the CDR3 is TGTGCCAGCAGTCATCCCCGGGCAGAAACTAGCACAGATACGCAGTATTTT. Amino acids: CASSHPRAETSTDTQYF.

This clonotype was counted at least ten times. The chain recombines TRBV19 with TRBJ1-5; D unclear. The CDR3 loop spans 14 amino acids. The germline V gene has CDR1 LNHDA and CDR2 SQIVND (reference sequence). V was trimmed by 2 bases and J by 7 bases, leaving 12 bases between them. The CDR3 loop reads CASSITRWEQPQHF. The DNA of the CDR3 is TGTGCCAGTAGTATAACGCGCTGGGAACAGCCCCAGCATTTT.

This clonotype was observed at least ten times. The rearrangement links TRBV3-1 to TRBJ2-3, with D maybe TRBD2 (5 bases). Trimming stripped 6 bases from V and 4 bases from J, with 14 bases between. Per the germline V gene, CDR1 is LGHDT and CDR2 is YNNKEL (reference sequence). The CDR3 is 14 amino acids. CDR3 residues: CASRPTLAADTQYF. DNA for the CDR3: TGTGCCAGCAGACCAACCCTAGCTGCAGATACGCAGTATTTT.

The rearrangement joins TRBV27 to TRBJ1-2, with D tentatively TRBD1 (5 bases). This CDR3 spans 13 amino acids. The germline V and J ends were trimmed by 5 bases and 6 bases, with 13 bases remaining between them. The V gene's germline CDR1 is MNHEY and CDR2 SMNVEV (reference sequence). DNA of the CDR3: TGTGCCAGCAGTCCACAGGTTGGGGATGGCTACACCTTC. This codes for CASSPQVGDGYTF.

CDR3 in DNA: TGTGCCAGCACCCAGAGGACAACATATAACACTGAAGCTTTCTTT. This translates into CASTQRTTYNTEAFF. J is TRBJ1-1 and V is TRBV5-4, with a weak D call TRBD1 (5 bases). This CDR3 spans 15 amino acids. The germline CDR1 and CDR2 sequences are SGHNT and YYREEE (reference sequence). V lost 6 bases and J 2 bases, leaving 17 bases between the germline ends.

The rearrangement uses TRBV19 and TRBJ1-5; 11 nucleotides agree with TRBD1. The CDR3 has 14 amino acids. CDR1 is LNHDA, CDR2 SQIVND, per germline (reference sequence). V lost 7 bases to trimming and J lost 6 bases; unmatched junction nucleotides: 5. CDR3 protein: CASNGQGAGQPQHF. The CDR3 bases are TGTGCCAGTAACGGACAGGGGGCAGGTCAGCCCCAGCATTTT.

This clonotype has only a few counts. The chain combines TRBV5-4 with TRBJ2-3; TRBD2 matches at 7 bases. With 4 bases clipped from V and 4 bases from J, the junction kept 15 bases outside the gene matches. CDR3 length equals 17 residues. Germline CDR1 and CDR2: SGHNT and YYREEE (reference sequence). The CDR3 DNA reads as TGTGCCAGCAGCCTATTGGTGGGGGGGTCCACCCCAGATACGCAGTATTTT. It encodes CASSLLVGGSTPDTQYF.

In its sample, this clonotype was seen many times. The V call is TRBV6-1, the J call TRBJ1-1; the D is unclear. The CDR3 has 16 residues. Germline CDR1 reads MNHNS; CDR2 reads SASEGT. V lost 2 bases and J lost 6, with 19 bases in between. CDR3 region: CASSESSFWEHAEAFF. The CDR3 bases are TGTGCCAGCAGTGAATCGAGTTTTTGGGAACACGCTGAAGCTTTCTTT.

The chain combines TRBV5-5 with TRBJ2-3; D may be TRBD2 (6 bases). Germline CDR1 and CDR2: SGHKS and YYEKEE (reference sequence). V lost 6 bases, J lost 6 bases, and 11 bases lay in between. This CDR3 has 12 amino acids. For the CDR3, the DNA is TGTGCCAGCATAACGGGGGAGGATACGCAGTATTTT. This gives the protein CASITGEDTQYF.

The chain joins TRBV14 to TRBJ2-5; D possibly corresponds to TRBD1 (6 bases). V dropped 0 bases and J dropped 5 bases, with 16 bases sitting between them. Germline V CDR1 and CDR2: SGHDN, FVKESK. This CDR3 is built from 16 residues. The CDR3 nucleotides are TGTGCCAGCAGCCAAGAAATTTGGACAGAGCCTGAGACCCAGTACTTC. Protein sequence: CASSQEIWTEPETQYF. The variable domain in full, completed from reference TRBV14 and TRBJ2-5, reads EAGVTQFPSHSVIEKGQTVTLRCDPISGHDNLYWYRRVMGKEIKFLLHFVKESKQDESGMPNNRFLAERTGGTYSTLKVQPAELEDSGVYFCASSQEIWTEPETQYFGPGTRLLVL.

There are many counts of this clonotype. The genes are TRBV6-5 and TRBJ2-5; TRBD2 might be the D (6 bases). With 2 bases removed from V and 5 bases from J, the gap between germline ends came to 12 bases. The CDR3 is 14 residues long. Germline assignment: CDR1 MNHEY and CDR2 SVGAGI. CDR3: CASSYGDGGETQYF. The CDR3 DNA reads TGTGCCAGCAGTTACGGTGATGGGGGGGAGACCCAGTACTTC.

The chain links TRBV6-2 or TRBV6-3 to TRBJ2-1, with TRBD2 identical over 7 bases. Germline V lookup: CDR1 MNHEY, CDR2 SVGEGT. This CDR3 spans 18 amino acids. The ends lost 6 bases at V and 2 bases at J; junction bases unmatched: 16. The CDR3 DNA sequence: TGTGCCAGCAGCCCCGACGGGGGAGCGGGGCTAGCCTACAATGAGCAGTTCTTC. Amino acids: CASSPDGGAGLAYNEQFF.

V usage is TRBV6-5 and J usage is TRBJ1-6; D is undetermined. The V gene lost 1 base and the J gene lost 0 bases, with 13 bases spanning the gap. Germline V gene lookup returns CDR1 MNHEY and CDR2 SVGAGI. This CDR3 spans 18 amino acids. CDR3 nucleotides: TGTGCCAGCAGTTACTTTGGCAGTTCCAGCTCCTATAATTCACCCCTCCACTTT. It translates to CASSYFGSSSSYNSPLHF.

This clonotype was found many times. V and J are TRBV6-4 and TRBJ2-1, with 8 bases matching TRBD2. The CDR3 runs 16 residues. The ends lost 4 bases at V and 3 bases at J; junction bases unmatched: 8. Germline V lookup: CDR1 MRHNA, CDR2 SNTAGT. CDR3 in amino acids: CASSAAGTRDYNEQFF. DNA for the CDR3: TGTGCCAGCAGTGCTGCCGGGACTAGAGACTACAATGAGCAGTTCTTC.

The chain links TRBV7-9 to TRBJ1-1; no reliable D call. Germline loops: CDR1 SEHNR, CDR2 FQNEAQ (reference sequence). This CDR3 has 14 residues. V was trimmed by 5 bases and J by 4 bases, leaving 14 bases between them. CDR3 in DNA: TGTGCCAGCAGCCCCGGGGTTCTCAGCACTGAAGCTTTCTTT. This gives the protein CASSPGVLSTEAFF.

This clonotype has just a few counts. The chain carries TRBV20-1 and TRBJ2-7; TRBD1 is a possible D gene (6 bases). CDR3 length: 16 amino acids. CDR1 and CDR2 (germline): DFQATT, SNEGSKA (reference sequence). The V end was cut by 5 bases, the J end by 0 bases, with 20 bases between. The CDR3 here is CSAQDSHHRSSYEQYF. The CDR3 coding sequence is TGCAGTGCTCAGGACAGCCACCACCGAAGCTCCTACGAGCAGTACTTC.

This clonotype has ten or more counts. The chain joins TRBV27 to TRBJ1-4, with D perhaps matching TRBD1 (5 bases). Trimming shortened V by 5 bases and J by 5 bases, and 15 bases separated the two germline ends. Per the germline V gene, CDR1 is MNHEY and CDR2 is SMNVEV (reference sequence). The CDR3 length is 15 residues. The CDR3 sequence: CASSGSGTLNEKLFF. Written as DNA, the CDR3 is TGTGCCAGCAGTGGTTCCGGGACGCTAAATGAAAAACTGTTTTTT.

This clonotype appeared once. This could be a read error, since a much larger clone is one nucleotide away. The chain couples TRBV12-3 or TRBV12-4 to TRBJ1-3, with D hard to call. This CDR3 comprises 15 residues. The CDR3 DNA sequence: TGTGCCAACAGTCTGAGCGGAAGCTCTGGAAACACCATATATTTT. It specifies CANSLSGSSGNTIYF.

This clonotype came up many times. The chain carries TRBV29-1 and TRBJ2-5; 7 bases fit TRBD1. This CDR3 spans 18 amino acids. CDR1 SQVTM and CDR2 ANQGSEA come from the germline V gene. After removal of 0 bases from V and 3 bases from J, the junction contained 16 bases not matched to a gene. CDR3 sequence reads: CSVEERGQGGITKETQYF. The CDR3 region has the DNA TGCAGCGTTGAAGAGAGGGGGCAGGGCGGAATAACCAAAGAGACCCAGTACTTC. Full variable domain (outside the CDR3, taken from reference TRBV29-1 and TRBJ2-5): SAVISQKPSRDICQRGTSLTIQCQVDSQVTMMFWYRQQPGQSLTLIATANQGSEATYESGFVIDKFPISRPNLTFSTLTVSNMSPEDSSIYLCSVEERGQGGITKETQYFGPGTRLLVL.